This T cell receptor (beta chain) was recorded in a study of T cell repertoires in cytomegalovirus infection. At the level of the study: As its CMV epitopes, the study selected recently identified HLA-C-restricted and well-studied HLA-B-restricted targets. Both a matching HLA type and CMV infection were indicated by public TCR beta signatures. General observations from the study: The study found HLA-C-restricted CMV-specific TCR beta clonotypes dominating the ex vivo response. Public TCR beta family frequency separated CMV-and-HLA carriers, including in an independent cohort.

A few counts support this clonotype. Its antigen is unidentified. The CDR3 totals 15 residues. Trimming removed 4 bases from V and 3 bases from J; junction bases left unmatched: 5. TCRdb fed the reads into MiXCR, producing one record per CDR3 protein. The sample shows under 300,000 distinct CDR3 sequences, less than 25% of them seen only once. This chain joins TRBV12-3 or TRBV12-4 and TRBJ2-2, with 7 bases matching TRBD2. The source is a human donor in good health (CMV status not recorded). Some clones in this sample may be carry-over from other donors' samples. The material was cultured PBMCs, obtained from culture after CMV antigen stimulation. CDR3 coding DNA: TGTGCCAGCAGTTCCGGGACTACCTACACCGGGGAGCTGTTTTTT. Its translation is CASSSGTTYTGELFF.